The 9 T cell receptor beta chains reported below all come from one sample, sequenced in a study of STAT5B mutations in CD4+ large granular lymphocyte leukemia. Measured with immunoSEQ multiplex PCR; TCRdb has only the in-frame clones, and not every one. The table shows some 33,000 clones, with around 74% occurring only once. The specimen was CD4+ T cells from blood buffy coats. These receptors were obtained from a human donor in good health.

V and J are TRBV18 and TRBJ2-5, with TRBD1 matching over 8 bases. CDR3 size: 15 residues. CDR1 is KGHSH and CDR2 is LQKENI in the germline V gene. V shed 5 bases and J 5 bases; nucleotides not matched to a gene: 10. CDR3 amino acids: CASSSRDRFSETQYF. CDR3 in DNA: TGTGCCAGCTCATCCCGGGACAGGTTTTCGGAGACCCAGTACTTC.

V usage is TRBV29-1 and J usage is TRBJ2-3, with D tentatively TRBD1 (6 bases). CDR1 SQVTM and CDR2 ANQGSEA come from the germline V gene. V was cut by 8 bases and J by 3 bases, with 15 bases left in between. The CDR3 is made up of 13 amino acids. Here the CDR3 DNA reads TGCAGCCTTTACAGGGTTGAGACAGATACGCAGTATTTT. This codes for CSLYRVETDTQYF.

The chain recombines TRBV19 with TRBJ2-7; D remains unclear. Trimming took off 0 bases at V and 7 bases at J, with 13 bases between the two ends. CDR1 is LNHDA, CDR2 SQIVND, per germline (reference sequence). The CDR3 runs 14 residues. The CDR3 loop reads CASSIDSLVGEQYF. CDR3 DNA: TGTGCCAGTAGTATAGACAGTTTGGTGGGGGAGCAGTACTTC.

V is TRBV11-2 and J is TRBJ1-6; no firm D call. The CDR3 is made up of 14 amino acids. Germline loops: CDR1 SGHAT, CDR2 FQNNGV. Trimming cost V 3 bases and J 6 bases, with 9 bases left between them. This CDR3 is CASSFGVSNSPLHF. The CDR3 nucleotides are TGTGCCAGCAGCTTTGGTGTTTCTAATTCACCCCTCCACTTT.

The J gene is TRBJ2-7, the V gene TRBV6-5; D call uncertain. Germline CDR1 and CDR2: MNHEY and SVGAGI. V was pared by 2 bases and J by 3 bases, with 8 bases between. This CDR3 is built from 13 residues. CDR3 sequence: CASSYREHYEQYF. The CDR3 DNA reads TGTGCCAGCAGTTACAGGGAACACTACGAGCAGTACTTC.

A few counts support this clone. The chain recombines TRBV6-6 with TRBJ2-7; possibly TRBD1 for D (6 bases). The CDR3 is 13 amino acids. In germline, CDR1 is MNHNY, CDR2 SVGAGI (reference sequence). Trimming pared 7 bases from V and 0 bases from J, leaving 10 bases between. The CDR3 nucleotides are TGTGCCAGCAACTCAGGGGTCTCCTACGAGCAGTACTTC. This codes for CASNSGVSYEQYF.

The chain joins TRBV4-1 to TRBJ2-3; a possible D gene is TRBD2 (6 bases). Germline V lookup: CDR1 MGHRA, CDR2 YSYEKL. The CDR3 runs 13 residues. V was trimmed by 6 bases and J by 2 bases, leaving 9 bases between them. CDR3 in DNA: TGCGCCAGCAGTGAGCGGGTCACAGATACGCAGTATTTT. This codes for CASSERVTDTQYF.

A few counts support this clone. J is TRBJ1-2 and V is TRBV4-2; D gene uncertain. Trimming took 3 bases from V and 8 from J, leaving 19 bases between them. The CDR3 spans 15 residues. Per germline, CDR1 LGHNA and CDR2 YNFKEQ. CDR3 nucleotide sequence: TGTGCCAGCAGCCAGCGGAACGACCAGGCGCAGGGCTACACCTTC. Amino acids: CASSQRNDQAQGYTF.

J is TRBJ2-3 and V is TRBV4-1; 12 bases line up with TRBD2. This CDR3 comprises 17 residues. CDR1 and CDR2 (germline): MGHRA, YSYEKL. Germline trimming cut 3 bases from V and 4 bases from J; bases unmatched to any gene: 8. The CDR3 here is CASSQGRLAGGPDTQYF. The CDR3 DNA reads as TGCGCCAGCAGCCAGGGCCGGCTAGCGGGAGGGCCAGATACGCAGTATTTT.